The 22 T cell receptor beta chains below come from one sample, sequenced in a study of monozygotic twins with inflammatory bowel disease. TCRdb reprocessed the 5' RACE reads and reports one entry per CDR3 protein, with no DNA. Here the sample table reports approximately 400,000 distinct CDR3 sequences. Material for sequencing was blood. The origin of the receptors is a human donor with ulcerative colitis or Crohn's disease, or a healthy co-twin of an affected twin (not recorded which).

The chain has TRBV29-1 and TRBJ2-4; TCRdb outputs TRBD2, but without DNA this stays unchecked. The CDR3 consists of 14 residues. Germline V gene sequence: CDR1 SQVTM, CDR2 ANQGSEA. Here the CDR3 reads CSVGGLAAGNIQYF.

The V call is TRBV5-1, the J call TRBJ1-4; the TRBD1 assignment by TCRdb is unverifiable without DNA. Germline V CDR1 and CDR2: SGHRS, YFSETQ. This CDR3 region has 14 residues. CDR3 residues: CASSKGQGLEKLFF.

The V and J genes are TRBV29-1 and TRBJ2-2; the D call of TRBD1 rests on TCRdb alone, since no DNA is present to check it. The CDR3 consists of 14 residues. Germline loops: CDR1 SQVTM, CDR2 ANQGSEA. CDR3 amino acids: CSAISRGRTGELFF.

The V call is TRBV6-1, the J call TRBJ1-3; with no DNA, the TCRdb D assignment of TRBD1 cannot be verified. CDR3 length equals 16 residues. Per the germline V gene, CDR1 is MNHNS and CDR2 is SASEGT. CDR3 sequence: CASSVLDSFSGNTIYF.

The CDR3 reads CASNTRQGTGEQYF. The chain links TRBV6-5 to TRBJ2-7; TCRdb outputs TRBD1, but without DNA this stays unchecked. CDR1 and CDR2 (germline): MNHEY, SVGAGI. The CDR3 is 14 amino acids.

This chain uses TRBV4-1 with TRBJ1-1; TCRdb indicates TRBD1, and absent DNA this call remains unverified. Germline assignment: CDR1 MGHRA and CDR2 YSYEKL. This CDR3 has 14 residues. The CDR3 spells CASSRPGDPTEAFF.

This rearrangement joins TRBV29-1 to TRBJ2-7; TCRdb's assignment of TRBD1 cannot be checked, as there is no DNA. Germline V gene data show CDR1 as SQVTM and CDR2 as ANQGSEA. The CDR3 sequence is 13 residues long. CDR3 sequence reads: CSVQPGQGFEQYF.

This chain uses TRBV11-1 with TRBJ2-7; TCRdb indicates TRBD2, and absent DNA this call remains unverified. CDR1 SGHAT and CDR2 FQDESV come from the germline V gene (reference sequence). The CDR3 has 14 amino acids. The chain's CDR3 is CASRTGLAGDEQYF.

This chain links TRBV5-1 with TRBJ2-2. Germline V CDR1 and CDR2: SGHRS, YFSETQ. The CDR3 is 14 residues long. The chain's CDR3 is CASSLEGYAGELFF.

The rearrangement uses TRBV7-6 and TRBJ1-5; TCRdb designates TRBD1, a call that cannot be tested without DNA. Germline V gives CDR1 SGHVS, CDR2 FNYEAQ. The CDR3 spans 16 residues. The CDR3 loop is CASSLGTGSSNQPQHF. The full variable domain, with the rest looked up from reference TRBV7-6 and TRBJ1-5, is GAGVSQSPRYKVTKRGQDVALRCDPISGHVSLYWYRQALGQGPEFLTYFNYEAQQDKSGLPNDRFSAERPEGSISTLTIQRTEQRDSAMYRCASSLGTGSSNQPQHFGDGTRLSIL.

The chain has TRBV5-1 and TRBJ2-1; TCRdb picks TRBD1, but there is no DNA to check that call. This CDR3 has 13 amino acids. CDR1 is SGHRS and CDR2 is YFSETQ in the germline V gene. The CDR3 reads CASSRDITNEQFF. The full variable domain, in which reference TRBV5-1 and TRBJ2-1 provide the parts outside the CDR3, is KAGVTQTPRYLIKTRGQQVTLSCSPISGHRSVSWYQQTPGQGLQFLFEYFSETQRNKGNFPGRFSGRQFSNSRSEMNVSTLELGDSALYLCASSRDITNEQFFGPGTRLTVL.

The chain recombines TRBV12-3 or TRBV12-4 with TRBJ2-7; as DNA is missing, the TRBD1 call by TCRdb cannot be tested. The CDR3 is 14 residues long. CDR3 in amino acids: CASSFRTGLGEQYF.

V usage is TRBV4-1 and J usage is TRBJ1-6. Germline-derived CDR1 and CDR2 are MGHRA and YSYEKL. The CDR3 is 17 residues long. CDR3 sequence: CASSQVFESSYNSPLHF.

CDR3 protein: CASSARTGGSYNEQFF. The chain employs TRBV9 and TRBJ2-1; as DNA is missing, the TRBD1 call by TCRdb cannot be tested. The CDR3 totals 16 residues. Germline V gives CDR1 SGDLS, CDR2 YYNGEE.

The rearrangement uses TRBV5-5 and TRBJ2-7. Germline V CDR1 and CDR2: SGHKS, YYEKEE (reference sequence). The CDR3 totals 14 residues. The CDR3 region is CASSLVPNSYEQYF.

The V and J genes are TRBV5-1 and TRBJ2-1; the TCRdb D gene call, TRBD1, has no DNA to confirm it. CDR1 is SGHRS, CDR2 YFSETQ, per germline. This CDR3 is built from 16 residues. CDR3: CASSFPPGGSYNEQFF.

The chain is built from TRBV3-1 and TRBJ2-1; TCRdb's D call of TRBD2 is untestable without DNA. CDR1 is LGHDT, CDR2 YNNKEL, per germline (reference sequence). The CDR3 has 15 residues. CDR3 in amino acids: CASSHSGGARYEQFF.

The chain joins TRBV24-1 to TRBJ1-2; the D gene TCRdb calls, TRBD1, cannot be checked with no DNA. The CDR3 is 14 amino acids. Per germline, CDR1 KGHDR and CDR2 SFDVKD. CDR3 sequence reads: CATSTGSLNYGYAF.

The chain has TRBV18 and TRBJ1-4; TCRdb designates TRBD1, a call that cannot be tested without DNA. From germline, CDR1 is KGHSH and CDR2 LQKENI. The CDR3 is made up of 18 amino acids. The CDR3: CASSPAGTGIGANEKLFF. The variable domain in full, with the rest retrieved from reference TRBV18 and TRBJ1-4, is NAGVMQNPRHLVRRRGQEARLRCSPMKGHSHVYWYRQLPEEGLKFMVYLQKENIIDESGMPKERFSAEFPKEGPSILRIQQVVRGDSAAYFCASSPAGTGIGANEKLFFGSGTQLSVL.

CDR3 loop: CASTTNYQPQHF. This chain connects TRBV12-3 or TRBV12-4 to TRBJ1-5. The CDR3 is 12 residues long.

The rearrangement joins TRBV10-3 to TRBJ2-2; TCRdb's D gene call, TRBD1, goes unchecked for lack of DNA. Germline V gene sequence: CDR1 ENHRY, CDR2 SYGVKD. The CDR3 length is 15 residues. CDR3: CAISLPGGSTGELFF.

The chain carries TRBV18 and TRBJ2-7; no DNA is available, so the TRBD1 call from TCRdb remains unchecked. The CDR3 is 21 residues long. Germline CDR1 KGHSH, CDR2 LQKENI. The CDR3: CASSPTLYGTGNALKTYEQYF.